This TCR beta chain comes out of a study of blood T cell repertoires in COVID-19. Turning to the study itself: Both acute and convalescent COVID-19 samples were obtained from the United States, Italy and Spain. Sources were T cells, B-cell-depleted T cells, or PBMCs; the material itself was cDNA or gDNA.

The germline gives CDR1 SGHTA, CDR2 FQGTGA. The CDR3 length is 15 residues. V was pared by 5 bases and J by 4 bases, with 6 bases of the junction left unmatched. In the study's own analysis: Counts of nucleated cells, estimated from reference gene primer amplification, were obtained. The protocol was immunoSEQ multiplex PCR, while the TCRdb copy is restricted to in-frame clones and leaves out a portion. V, J and clone size are those of that table, while D and trimming were read from the DNA. The data contain about 180,000 clones, approximately 86% of them singletons. The source is a woman older than 75 with acute or convalescent COVID-19. Sequences were obtained from peripheral blood. This rearrangement joins TRBV7-3 to TRBJ2-3; 10 bases line up with TRBD2. CDR3 region: CASSGAGGRADTQYF. CDR3 coding DNA: TGTGCCAGCAGCGGAGCGGGAGGGCGAGCAGATACGCAGTATTTT.